The rows below give T cell receptor beta chains drawn from one sample of a study of blood T cell repertoires in COVID-19. The data were produced by immunoSEQ multiplex PCR, yet TCRdb's version contains in-frame clones alone and is incomplete. Of about 130,000 clones listed, over 80% are singletons. What was sequenced was peripheral blood. Receptors originate from a man in his forties with active or convalescent COVID-19. CDR3s include the opening cysteine and the closing phenylalanine or tryptophan. D genes are given only for firm matches. The size entry is marked missing in some rows and otherwise reads once, few, many or a size class.

clone_size j_call v_call d_call cdr3_nt cdr3_aa
once TRBJ2-6 TRBV3-1/TRBV3-2 TRBD1 TGTGCCAGCAGCCAAGATCCGGGACAGGGCTCTGGGGCCAACGTCCTGACTTTC CASSQDPGQGSGANVLTF
- TRBJ2-7 TRBV7-9 TRBD1 TGTGCCAGCAGCTCGCCCGGGACAGGGGTCGAGCAGTACTTC CASSSPGTGVEQYF
- TRBJ1-5 TRBV6-5 - TGTGCCAGCAGTTACTCAGGGGGGGATCAGCCCCAGCATTTT CASSYSGGDQPQHF
- TRBJ2-3 TRBV7-2 - TGTGCCAGCAGCTTAGCGCGGCACGGCGGCCTCACAGATACGCAGTATTTT CASSLARHGGLTDTQYF
- TRBJ1-6 TRBV25-1 - TGTGCCAGCAGTGAATACAGGGGTGAGTCTTCACCCCTCCACTTT CASSEYRGESSPLHF
- TRBJ1-5 TRBV19 - TGTGCCAGCGCCGAATTCACCGGGACTGGACCGGGAGATCAGCCCCAGCATTTT CASAEFTGTGPGDQPQHF
- TRBJ2-6 TRBV19 TRBD1 TGTGCCAGTAGCCCAAAACTTAGACAGGGGGCGCTTGGGGCCAACGTCCTGACTTTC CASSPKLRQGALGANVLTF
- TRBJ1-3 TRBV28 - TGTGCCAGCGGATCAGGGGTCCACTCTGGAAACACCATATATTTT CASGSGVHSGNTIYF
- TRBJ2-1 TRBV5-1 - TGCGCCAGCAGCGCGGGACTGGGTGAGCAGTTCTTC CASSAGLGEQFF
- TRBJ1-5 TRBV12-3/TRBV12-4 - TGTGCCAGCAGTTTGGCAGATCAGCCCCAGCATTTT CASSLADQPQHF
- TRBJ1-1 TRBV6-5 - TGTGCCAGCAGTTACCGGGAGGGCACTGAAGCTTTCTTT CASSYREGTEAFF
- TRBJ2-7 TRBV28 - TGTGCCAGCAGTTTTTGGGGGGACCACGAGCAGTACTTC CASSFWGDHEQYF
- TRBJ1-2 TRBV7-8 TRBD1 TGTGCCAGCAGCTTAGCTGTCCGGGACAGGTGGGGCTACACCTTC CASSLAVRDRWGYTF
- TRBJ1-3 TRBV10-3 - TGTGCCATCAGTTCAACAGGGAGCTCTGGAAACACCATATATTTT CAISSTGSSGNTIYF
- TRBJ2-1 TRBV27 TRBD2 TGTGCCAGCAGATACGTATCAGCGGGGGTGGGCTACAATGAGCAGTTCTTC CASRYVSAGVGYNEQFF
- TRBJ2-5 TRBV3-1/TRBV3-2 - TGTGCCAGCAGCCAAGATCGTCGAGGGGAGACCCAGTACTTC CASSQDRRGETQYF
- TRBJ2-5 TRBV3-1/TRBV3-2 TRBD2 TGTGCCAGCAGCCCCCCCAGCGGGGGAGAGACCCAGTACTTC CASSPPSGGETQYF
- TRBJ1-1 TRBV25-1 TRBD1 TGTGCCAGCCGCGGACAGGGCGGGAACACTGAAGCTTTCTTT CASRGQGGNTEAFF
- TRBJ2-2 TRBV18 - TGTGCCAGCTCACCGCGGGACGATACTACCGGGGAGCTGTTTTTT CASSPRDDTTGELFF
- TRBJ1-6 TRBV4-1 TRBD1 TGCGCCAGCAGCCCTGACAGGGGAAGCTCCTATAATTCACCCCTCCACTTT CASSPDRGSSYNSPLHF
- TRBJ2-2 TRBV29-1 - TGCAGCGTTGAAAACGAGCAGAACACCGGGGAGCTGTTTTTT CSVENEQNTGELFF
- TRBJ1-5 TRBV5-4 TRBD1 TGTGCCAGCAGCCCTGGGACAGGGGACAATCAGCCCCAGCATTTT CASSPGTGDNQPQHF
- TRBJ1-1 TRBV2 - TGTGCCAGCAGGGCCAATTATGTGAACACTGAAGCTTTCTTT CASRANYVNTEAFF
- TRBJ2-1 TRBV6-5 TRBD2 TGTGCCAGCCCAAGAGCGGGGCCTTTTTACAATGAGCAGTTCTTC CASPRAGPFYNEQFF
once TRBJ1-3 TRBV7-6 - TGTGTCAGCAGTCCAATAGTCCCTCCTGGAAACACCATATATTTT CVSSPIVPPGNTIYF
- TRBJ2-2 TRBV2 - TGTGCCAGCAGTGAATATGTCCTCGGGGAGCTGTTTTTT CASSEYVLGELFF
- TRBJ1-3 TRBV10-3 - TGTGCCATCAGTGAGTCGTGGGCAGGGAAGAGCTCTGGAAACACCATATATTTT CAISESWAGKSSGNTIYF
- TRBJ2-1 TRBV27 - TGTGCCAGCAAAGCACTAGGGGGAGACTACAATGAGCAGTTCTTC CASKALGGDYNEQFF
- TRBJ1-2 TRBV4-1 TRBD1 TGCGCCAGCAGCCTTGGGACAGCTCCGGGCTATGGCTACACCTTC CASSLGTAPGYGYTF
- TRBJ2-1 TRBV5-1 - TGCGCCAGCGCGGACGGCGGGGCCAGTGGGTATGAGCAGTTCTTC CASADGGASGYEQFF